The T cell receptor beta chain under discussion was sequenced for a study of cytomegalovirus exposure and HLA in healthy donors. There are 15 residues in the CDR3. Germline assignment: CDR1 SEHNR and CDR2 FQNEAQ (reference sequence). Study-wide results and limits: Researchers counted roughly 150 TCR beta chains as cytomegalovirus-associated. TCR beta V segments were, for the most part, productive about 87% or about 30% of the time in an earlier analysis. Follow-up analysis later connected one missense variant in DCLRE1C with trimming of TCR beta V- and J-genes. The authors later found HLA-associated TCR beta chains more clonally expanded than equally common others.

Vbeta (60) and Jbeta (13) primers were used in the PCR. TCRdb's copy holds only in-frame clones and misses some; the assay was immunoSEQ multiplex PCR. The sample consists of about 190,000 clones, around 86% of them appearing once. As to this clone: What it recognizes is unknown. One end of the junction varies from germline; a read error may be responsible.

The rearrangement uses TRBV7-9 and TRBJ2-7; 7 nucleotides line up with TRBD1. This TCR was recovered from a middle-aged man in good health and CMV-seropositive. The sequencing input was PBMCs. This chain's CDR3 is CSSSSRQGTTYEQYF. The CDR3, as DNA: TGTTCCAGCAGCTCCAGACAGGGTACCACCTACGAGCAGTACTTC.